One sample yielded the 22 T cell receptor beta chains listed below, sequenced in a study of metastatic and nonmetastatic thyroid tumors (TCRdb year 2020). Receptor libraries were prepared by PCR. Sequencing relied on an Illumina HiSeq 4000. TCRdb passed the public sequencing reads through fastp at Q25 and MiXCR, retaining productive beta sequences. The sample data list 15,000 to 18,000 clones, and over 3.5% of these were observed just once. Clones ranked in the top ten supply 23% of the sample. Before undergoing thyroid surgery, none of the patients had been given any kind of treatment. Sequencing was carried out using tumor tissue. The receptors were sampled from a female donor with papillary thyroid cancer or a benign thyroid nodule (not recorded which). Some clones in this sample may be carry-over from other donors' samples.

This clone occurred a few times. The chain has TRBV28 and TRBJ1-2; maybe TRBD1 (6 bases). Germline CDR1 MDHEN, CDR2 SYDVKM. This CDR3 has 14 amino acids. Trimming stripped 6 bases from V and 4 bases from J, with 15 bases between. CDR3 DNA: TGTGCCAGCAGGGACAGTGGGGCTATCTATGGCTACACCTTC. Translation gives CASRDSGAIYGYTF.

This clone was seen a few times. The rearrangement joins TRBV6-1 to TRBJ1-5, with 7 bases lining up with TRBD1. CDR1 and CDR2 (germline): MNHNS, SASEGT. Germline trimming cut 6 bases from V and 0 bases from J; bases unmatched to any gene: 8. The CDR3 consists of 16 residues. CDR3 sequence (DNA): TGTGCCAGCAGGCGACAGGGTCAATATAGCAATCAGCCCCAGCATTTT. Protein: CASRRQGQYSNQPQHF.

This clone is categorized as medium-sized (0.01 to 0.1%). This chain uses TRBV11-2 with TRBJ2-1; 7 nucleotides line up with TRBD1. With V trimmed by 5 bases and J by 4 bases, 11 bases remained unmatched. Germline CDR1 SGHAT, CDR2 FQNNGV. The CDR3 covers 16 residues. CDR3 residues: CASSPREGALYNEQFF. CDR3 in DNA: TGTGCCAGCAGCCCGCGAGAGGGGGCGCTGTACAATGAGCAGTTCTTC. Full variable domain (rest looked up from reference TRBV11-2 and TRBJ2-1): EAGVAQSPRYKIIEKRQSVAFWCNPISGHATLYWYQQILGQGPKLLIQFQNNGVVDDSQLPKDRFSAERLKGVDSTLKIQPAKLEDSAVYLCASSPREGALYNEQFFGPGTRLTVL.

This clone is labeled medium-sized (0.01 to 0.1%). The chain uses TRBV9 and TRBJ2-3, with D maybe TRBD1 (6 bases). The CDR3 loop spans 15 amino acids. Looked up from germline, CDR1 is SGDLS and CDR2 is YYNGEE. V lost 4 bases, J lost 2 bases, and 14 bases lay in between. The CDR3 coding sequence is TGTGCCAGCAGCACAAGGGACACTTACACAGATACGCAGTATTTT. Its protein is CASSTRDTYTDTQYF.

This chain uses TRBV6-2 or TRBV6-3 with TRBJ2-2; the D gene is possibly TRBD1 (6 bases). The germline V and J ends were trimmed by 4 bases and 0 bases, with 15 bases remaining between them. Germline values: CDR1 MNHEY, CDR2 SVGEGT. The CDR3 sequence is 17 residues long. DNA for the CDR3: TGTGCCAGCAGTTTTTTAGGACAGATCGCGAACACCGGGGAGCTGTTTTTT. Its translation: CASSFLGQIANTGELFF.

This clone was observed a handful of times. The chain carries TRBV20-1 and TRBJ2-1; the match to TRBD2 covers 7 bases. CDR1 is DFQATT, CDR2 SNEGSKA, per germline (reference sequence). There are 13 residues in the CDR3. Trimming took 5 bases from V and 8 from J; bases not matched to a gene: 9. CDR3 DNA sequence: TGCAGTGCTGAGTGGGCGGGAGTGGATGAGCAGTTCTTC. It translates to CSAEWAGVDEQFF.

This clone was recorded at least ten times. V gene TRBV20-1 combines with J gene TRBJ1-1, with a weak D call TRBD1 (6 bases). V was shortened by 6 bases and J by 6 bases, with 20 bases between the two germline ends. This CDR3 has 14 residues. Per germline, CDR1 DFQATT and CDR2 SNEGSKA (reference sequence). CDR3 loop: CSARGKGGGSEAFF. For the CDR3, the DNA is TGCAGTGCGCGGGGCAAGGGGGGGGGGTCTGAAGCTTTCTTT.

Relative to its sample, this clone is medium-sized. J is TRBJ1-5 and V is TRBV20-1, with 7 bases lining up with TRBD1. Germline CDR1 reads DFQATT; CDR2 reads SNEGSKA (reference sequence). V lost 6 bases to trimming and J lost 0 bases; unmatched junction nucleotides: 14. This CDR3 contains 17 residues. The CDR3 sequence is CSAEGAWDSHSNQPQHF. In nucleotides, the CDR3 is TGCAGTGCCGAAGGCGCCTGGGACAGCCATAGCAATCAGCCCCAGCATTTT.

This sequence joins TRBV18 and TRBJ2-2, with 9 bases fitting TRBD2. The CDR3 spans 15 residues. Germline V gives CDR1 KGHSH, CDR2 LQKENI. Losses at the gene ends were 3 bases for V and 5 bases for J; bases not matched to a gene: 4. CDR3 residues: CASSPGLAKTGELFF. CDR3 nucleotide sequence: TGTGCCAGCTCACCGGGACTAGCCAAGACCGGGGAGCTGTTTTTT.

This clone came up a few times. This sequence joins TRBV5-1 and TRBJ2-7; D possibly uses TRBD1 or TRBD2 (6 bases each). The CDR3 has 14 residues. The germline gives CDR1 SGHRS, CDR2 YFSETQ. The V end lost 5 bases, the J end lost 6 bases, and 18 bases lay between the germline ends. In nucleotides, the CDR3 is TGCGCCAGCAGGATGGGGGGCAGGGCTTCCGAGCAGTACTTC. It translates to CASRMGGRASEQYF.

J is TRBJ2-7 and V is TRBV6-5; possibly TRBD2 for D (5 bases). Looked up from germline, CDR1 is MNHEY and CDR2 is SVGAGI. The CDR3 covers 17 residues. The V end lost 5 bases, the J end lost 4 bases, and 24 bases lay between the germline ends. The CDR3 DNA follows: TGTGCCAGCAGTGACCCGAGCTTCTCTGGAGGCGGGTACGAGCAGTACTTC. It is translated as CASSDPSFSGGGYEQYF.

This clone came up a few times. The chain uses TRBV28 and TRBJ2-7, with 7 bases matching TRBD2. The V gene's germline CDR1 is MDHEN and CDR2 SYDVKM. V was pared by 5 bases and J by 0 bases, with 7 bases of the junction left unmatched. CDR3 size: 15 residues. The CDR3 sequence is CASSEAGVGSYEQYF. The CDR3 coding sequence is TGTGCCAGCAGTGAGGCGGGAGTGGGCTCCTACGAGCAGTACTTC.

The table lists this clone with a few counts. This chain's CDR3 is CRPWTPGGTEAFF. CDR3 in DNA: TGCAGGCCCTGGACCCCGGGAGGAACTGAAGCTTTCTTT. V is TRBV20-1 and J is TRBJ1-1; no clear D. There are 13 residues in the CDR3. The germline CDR1 and CDR2 sequences are DFQATT and SNEGSKA (reference sequence).

This clone was seen a few times. The rearrangement uses TRBV28 and TRBJ1-4; D ambiguous. The germline CDR1 and CDR2 sequences are MDHEN and SYDVKM. This CDR3 is built from 13 residues. Trimming removed 6 bases at V and 8 bases at J, with 13 bases between. The CDR3 protein is CASSPVRREKLFF. Here the CDR3 DNA reads TGTGCCAGCAGCCCCGTAAGGCGGGAAAAACTGTTTTTT.

This clone came up many times. This rearrangement joins TRBV2 to TRBJ2-3; 12 bases are a match to TRBD2. Germline V gives CDR1 SNHLY, CDR2 FYNNEI. The CDR3 has 16 amino acids. With V trimmed by 5 bases and J by 2 bases, 5 bases remained unmatched. CDR3 loop: CASSKGLAGTTDTQYF. CDR3 DNA: TGTGCCAGCAGTAAAGGACTAGCGGGGACCACAGATACGCAGTATTTT. The entire variable domain, with the rest obtained from reference TRBV2 and TRBJ2-3, is as follows: EPEVTQTPSHQVTQMGQEVILRCVPISNHLYFYWYRQILGQKVEFLVSFYNNEISEKSEIFDDQFSVERPDGSNFTLKIRSTKLEDSAMYFCASSKGLAGTTDTQYFGPGTRLTVL.

The table lists this clone with a few counts. The chain joins TRBV3-1 to TRBJ2-2; TRBD2 matches at 7 bases. This CDR3 is built from 16 residues. The germline gives CDR1 LGHDT, CDR2 YNNKEL (reference sequence). V lost 8 bases, J lost 3 bases, and 12 bases stayed unmatched. Written as DNA, the CDR3 is TGTGCCAGCTCACCCGGCGGGAGTTCCTACACCGGGGAGCTGTTTTTT. Amino acid sequence: CASSPGGSSYTGELFF.

This clone was counted between two and nine times. The chain has TRBV28 and TRBJ1-2, with TRBD1 as a possible D gene (6 bases). CDR1 MDHEN and CDR2 SYDVKM come from the germline V gene. V was pared by 5 bases and J by 2 bases, with 12 bases between. This CDR3 spans 14 amino acids. The CDR3 nucleotides read TGTGCCAGCAGTACGGCAGGGGAAAACTATGGCTACACCTTC. Protein sequence: CASSTAGENYGYTF.

The chain has TRBV6-2 or TRBV6-3 and TRBJ1-2; TRBD1 aligns across 9 bases. Germline V CDR1 and CDR2: MNHEY, SVGEGT. The V gene end was trimmed by 6 bases and the J gene end by 0 bases; junction bases not matched to a gene: 2. This CDR3 comprises 14 residues. CDR3 DNA sequence: TGTGCCAGCAGAGACAGGGGGGCTAACTATGGCTACACCTTC. It is translated as CASRDRGANYGYTF.

This chain connects TRBV7-9 to TRBJ1-3; D gene uncertain. V was shortened by 1 base and J by 0 bases, with 10 bases between the two germline ends. Germline CDR1 and CDR2: SEHNR and FQNEAQ (reference sequence). The CDR3 extends over 16 amino acids. The CDR3 protein is CASSLGDVASGNTIYF. DNA of the CDR3: TGTGCCAGCAGCTTAGGTGACGTCGCCTCTGGAAACACCATATATTTT.

This CDR3 is CASSPTLFSGSGNEQFF. DNA for the CDR3: TGCGCCAGCAGCCCCACCCTTTTTAGCGGGAGCGGCAATGAGCAGTTCTTC. J is TRBJ2-1 and V is TRBV5-1; 9 bases match TRBD2. The CDR3 is 17 amino acids. Germline assignment: CDR1 SGHRS and CDR2 YFSETQ. Unmatched junction bases numbered 14, after V lost 4 bases and J lost 6 bases.

The chain has TRBV2 and TRBJ2-7, with D perhaps TRBD1 or TRBD2 (5 bases each). Germline V gives CDR1 SNHLY, CDR2 FYNNEI. V lost 4 bases and J lost 2, with 15 bases in between. CDR3 size: 15 residues. The CDR3 sequence: CASSGGAVVAYEQYF. In DNA form, the CDR3 reads TGTGCCAGCAGTGGAGGGGCAGTAGTAGCCTACGAGCAGTACTTC. Filled out from reference TRBV2 and TRBJ2-7, the complete variable domain reads EPEVTQTPSHQVTQMGQEVILRCVPISNHLYFYWYRQILGQKVEFLVSFYNNEISEKSEIFDDQFSVERPDGSNFTLKIRSTKLEDSAMYFCASSGGAVVAYEQYFGPGTRLTVT.

The rearrangement uses TRBV28 and TRBJ1-2, with D possibly matching TRBD1 (6 bases). V lost 7 bases and J 4 bases, leaving 19 bases between the germline ends. The CDR3 totals 15 residues. Germline CDR1 and CDR2: MDHEN and SYDVKM. The chain's CDR3 is CASTPGGGQTYGYTF. CDR3 DNA: TGTGCCAGCACCCCAGGCGGGGGGCAGACCTATGGCTACACCTTC.